This T cell receptor beta chain originates from a study of blood T cell repertoires in COVID-19. The V and J ends lost 5 bases and 2 bases respectively, with 10 bases between them. CDR1 and CDR2 from the germline V gene are SGHVS and FQNEAQ. The CDR3 loop spans 14 amino acids. This clone was picked up a small number of times. Per the authors' pipeline: Estimates of nucleated cell counts were drawn from the amplification of reference gene primers. The data were produced by immunoSEQ multiplex PCR, yet TCRdb's version contains in-frame clones alone and is incomplete. V, J and clone size are those of that table, while D and trimming were read from the DNA. The sample includes 150,000 to 200,000 clones, 90% seen only once; the top ten take about 0.58%.

The TCR originated in a man aged 45-65 years with acute or convalescent COVID-19. V and J are TRBV7-8 and TRBJ1-3; perhaps TRBD1 as D (5 bases). The material sequenced was peripheral blood. The CDR3 loop reads CASSITGAGNTIYF. The CDR3 DNA reads as TGTGCCAGCAGCATAACGGGGGCTGGAAACACCATATATTTT.